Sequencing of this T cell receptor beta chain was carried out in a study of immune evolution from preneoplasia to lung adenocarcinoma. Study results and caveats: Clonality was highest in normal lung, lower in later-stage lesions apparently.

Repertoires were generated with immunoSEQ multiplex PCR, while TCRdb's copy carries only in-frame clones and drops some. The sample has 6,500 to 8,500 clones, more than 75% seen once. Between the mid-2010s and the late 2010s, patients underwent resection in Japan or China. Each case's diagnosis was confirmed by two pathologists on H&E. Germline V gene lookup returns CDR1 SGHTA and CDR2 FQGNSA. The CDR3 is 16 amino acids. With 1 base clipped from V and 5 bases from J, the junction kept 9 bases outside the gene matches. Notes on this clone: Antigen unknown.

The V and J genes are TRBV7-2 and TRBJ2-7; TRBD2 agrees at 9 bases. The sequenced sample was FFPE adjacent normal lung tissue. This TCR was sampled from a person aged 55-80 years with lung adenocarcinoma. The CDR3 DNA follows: TGTGCCAGCAGCTTAGTCCCTGGCGGGAGGGGTAACGAGCAGTACTTC. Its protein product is CASSLVPGGRGNEQYF.